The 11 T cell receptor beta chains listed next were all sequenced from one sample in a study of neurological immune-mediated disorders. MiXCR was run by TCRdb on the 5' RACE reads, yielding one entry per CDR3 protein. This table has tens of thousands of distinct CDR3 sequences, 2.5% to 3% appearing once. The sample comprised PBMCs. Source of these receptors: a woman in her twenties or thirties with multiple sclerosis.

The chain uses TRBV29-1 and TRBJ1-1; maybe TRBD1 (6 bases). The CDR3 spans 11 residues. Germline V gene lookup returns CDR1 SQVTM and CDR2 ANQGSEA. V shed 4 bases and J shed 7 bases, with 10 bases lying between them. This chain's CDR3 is CSVVGQFEAFF. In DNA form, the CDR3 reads TGCAGCGTTGTAGGACAGTTTGAAGCTTTCTTT.

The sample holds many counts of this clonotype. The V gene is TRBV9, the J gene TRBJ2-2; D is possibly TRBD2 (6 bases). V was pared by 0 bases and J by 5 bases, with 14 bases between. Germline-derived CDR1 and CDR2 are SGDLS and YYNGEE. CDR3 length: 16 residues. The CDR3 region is CASSVAGWGGTGELFF. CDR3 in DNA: TGTGCCAGCAGCGTAGCAGGGTGGGGAGGTACCGGGGAGCTGTTTTTT.

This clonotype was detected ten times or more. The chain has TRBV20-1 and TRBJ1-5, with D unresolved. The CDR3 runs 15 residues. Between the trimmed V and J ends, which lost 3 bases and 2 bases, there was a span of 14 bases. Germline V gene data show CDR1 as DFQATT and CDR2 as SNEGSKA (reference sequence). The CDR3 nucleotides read TGCAGTGCTAGTCGGCAGCTCGGGGGCAATCAGCCCCAGCATTTT. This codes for CSASRQLGGNQPQHF.

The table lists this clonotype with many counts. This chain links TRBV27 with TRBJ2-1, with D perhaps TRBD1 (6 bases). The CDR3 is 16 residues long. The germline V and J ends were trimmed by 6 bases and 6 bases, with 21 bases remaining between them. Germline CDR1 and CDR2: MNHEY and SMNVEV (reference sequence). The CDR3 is CASRRLVTGRLNEQFF. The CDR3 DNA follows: TGTGCCAGCAGGAGACTTGTGACAGGTCGTCTCAATGAGCAGTTCTTC.

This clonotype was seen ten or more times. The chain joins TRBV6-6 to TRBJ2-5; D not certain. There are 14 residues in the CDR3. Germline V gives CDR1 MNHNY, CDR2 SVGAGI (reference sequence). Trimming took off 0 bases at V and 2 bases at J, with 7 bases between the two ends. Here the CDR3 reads CASSYSARQETQYF. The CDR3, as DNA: TGTGCCAGCAGTTACTCGGCTAGACAAGAGACCCAGTACTTC.

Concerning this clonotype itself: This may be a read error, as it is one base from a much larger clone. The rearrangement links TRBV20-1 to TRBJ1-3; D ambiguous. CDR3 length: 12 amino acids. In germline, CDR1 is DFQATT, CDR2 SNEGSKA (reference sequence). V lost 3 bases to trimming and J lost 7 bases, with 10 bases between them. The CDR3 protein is CSARPGGNTIYF. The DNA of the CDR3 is TGCAGTGCTAGGCCAGGCGGTAACACCATATATTTT.

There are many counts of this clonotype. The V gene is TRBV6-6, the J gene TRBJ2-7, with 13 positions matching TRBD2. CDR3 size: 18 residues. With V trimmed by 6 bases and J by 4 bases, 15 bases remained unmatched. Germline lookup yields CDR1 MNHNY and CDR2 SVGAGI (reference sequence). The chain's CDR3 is CASSFGLAGVGGAYEQYF. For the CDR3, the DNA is TGTGCCAGCAGCTTCGGACTAGCGGGAGTTGGTGGGGCTTACGAGCAGTACTTC.

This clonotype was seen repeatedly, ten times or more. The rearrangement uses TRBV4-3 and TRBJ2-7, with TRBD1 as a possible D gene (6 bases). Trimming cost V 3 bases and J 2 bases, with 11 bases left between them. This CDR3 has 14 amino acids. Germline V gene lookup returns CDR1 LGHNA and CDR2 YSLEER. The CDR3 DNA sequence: TGCGCCAGCAGCCAGGGCGAGGGGGCCTACGAGCAGTACTTC. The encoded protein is CASSQGEGAYEQYF.

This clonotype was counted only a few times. The CDR3: CASSPRVTSGSFSEQYF. As DNA, the CDR3 is TGTGCCAGCAGCCCCAGAGTGACTAGCGGGAGTTTCAGCGAGCAGTACTTC. V gene TRBV3-1 combines with J gene TRBJ2-7; 12 nucleotides line up with TRBD2. Germline V gives CDR1 LGHDT, CDR2 YNNKEL (reference sequence). J lost 6 bases, V lost 4 bases, and 13 bases had no gene match. The CDR3 has 17 residues.

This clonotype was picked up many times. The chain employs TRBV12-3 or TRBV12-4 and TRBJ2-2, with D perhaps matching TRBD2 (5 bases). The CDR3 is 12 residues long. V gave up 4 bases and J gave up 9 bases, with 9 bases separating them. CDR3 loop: CASSSGSRELFF. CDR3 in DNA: TGTGCCAGCAGTTCGGGGTCCCGGGAGCTGTTTTTT.

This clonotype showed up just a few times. CDR3 residues: CASSYPGPRAFF. The CDR3 DNA sequence: TGTGCCAGCAGTTACCCCGGGCCCCGGGCTTTCTTT. J is TRBJ1-1 and V is TRBV6-2 or TRBV6-3, with unresolved D. The V and J ends lost 2 bases and 11 bases respectively, with 12 bases between them. The CDR3 has 12 residues. Germline CDR1 reads MNHEY; CDR2 reads SVGEGT.